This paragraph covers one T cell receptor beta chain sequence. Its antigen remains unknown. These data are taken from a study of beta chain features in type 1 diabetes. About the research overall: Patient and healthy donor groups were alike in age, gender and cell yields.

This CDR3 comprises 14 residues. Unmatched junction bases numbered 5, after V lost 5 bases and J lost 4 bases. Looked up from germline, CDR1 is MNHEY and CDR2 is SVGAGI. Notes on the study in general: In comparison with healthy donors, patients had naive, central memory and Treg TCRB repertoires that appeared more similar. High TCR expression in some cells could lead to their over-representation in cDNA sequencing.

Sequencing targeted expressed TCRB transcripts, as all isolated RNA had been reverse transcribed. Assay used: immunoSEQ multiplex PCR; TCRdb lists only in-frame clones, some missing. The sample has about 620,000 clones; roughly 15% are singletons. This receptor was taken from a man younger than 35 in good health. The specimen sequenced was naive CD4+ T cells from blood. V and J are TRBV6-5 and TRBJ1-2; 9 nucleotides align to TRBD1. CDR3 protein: CASSITGGSYGYTF. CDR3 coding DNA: TGTGCCAGCAGTATTACAGGGGGCTCCTATGGCTACACCTTC.